This TCR beta chain was identified during a study of beta chain features in type 1 diabetes. Study information: Healthy donors resembled patients in age, gender and cell yields.

As for this clone: The antigen remains unidentified.

Expressed TCRB transcripts were sequenced after all isolated RNA was converted to cDNA. Data came from immunoSEQ multiplex PCR; TCRdb stores just in-frame clones and leaves some out. Of hundreds of thousands of clones in the sample, over 25% were seen once. Overall study findings and caveats: More deletions and fewer insertions at VDJ junctions were found in patients with type 1 diabetes.

Trimming removed 0 bases at V and 2 bases at J, with 8 bases between. Germline values: CDR1 SQVTM, CDR2 ANQGSEA. The CDR3 covers 14 residues. Sequences were obtained from naive CD4+ T cells from blood. This receptor was identified in a man between 18 and 35 years old in good health. The rearrangement joins TRBV29-1 to TRBJ1-3; tentative D call: TRBD1 (6 bases). CDR3 protein: CSVEEGGTGNTIYF. In DNA form, the CDR3 reads TGCAGCGTTGAAGAAGGGGGGACTGGAAACACCATATATTTT.